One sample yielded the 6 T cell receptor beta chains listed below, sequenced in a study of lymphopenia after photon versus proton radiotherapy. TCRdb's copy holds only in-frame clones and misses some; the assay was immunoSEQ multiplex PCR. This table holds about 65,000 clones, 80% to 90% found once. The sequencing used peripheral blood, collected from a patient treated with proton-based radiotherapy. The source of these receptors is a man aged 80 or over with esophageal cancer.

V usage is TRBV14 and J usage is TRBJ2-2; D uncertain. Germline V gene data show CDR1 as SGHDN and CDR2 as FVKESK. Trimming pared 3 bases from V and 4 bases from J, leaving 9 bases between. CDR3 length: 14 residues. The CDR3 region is CASSQLTLTGELFF. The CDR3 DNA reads TGTGCCAGCAGCCAGCTGACTCTCACCGGGGAGCTGTTTTTT.

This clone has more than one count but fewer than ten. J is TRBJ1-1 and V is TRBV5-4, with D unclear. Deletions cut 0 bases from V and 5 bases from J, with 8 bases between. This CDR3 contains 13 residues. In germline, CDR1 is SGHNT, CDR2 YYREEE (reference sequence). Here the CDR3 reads CASSLAGVTEAFF. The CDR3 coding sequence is TGTGCCAGCAGCTTGGCTGGGGTAACTGAAGCTTTCTTT.

CDR3 nucleotide sequence: TGTGCCAGCAGGGGGGCTCGGATGAACACTGAAGCTTTCTTT. Encoded protein: CASRGARMNTEAFF. The V gene is TRBV6-1, the J gene TRBJ1-1, with D possibly TRBD1 on 6 matching bases. Germline loops: CDR1 MNHNS, CDR2 SASEGT. The V end lost 6 bases, the J end lost 0 bases, and 11 bases lay between the germline ends. The length of the CDR3 is 14 residues.

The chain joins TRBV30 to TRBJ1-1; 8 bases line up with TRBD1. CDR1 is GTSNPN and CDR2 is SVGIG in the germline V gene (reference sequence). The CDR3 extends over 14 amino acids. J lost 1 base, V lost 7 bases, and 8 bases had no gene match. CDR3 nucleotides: TGTGCCTCCACAACAGGGGGAAAGAACACTGAAGCTTTCTTT. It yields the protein CASTTGGKNTEAFF.

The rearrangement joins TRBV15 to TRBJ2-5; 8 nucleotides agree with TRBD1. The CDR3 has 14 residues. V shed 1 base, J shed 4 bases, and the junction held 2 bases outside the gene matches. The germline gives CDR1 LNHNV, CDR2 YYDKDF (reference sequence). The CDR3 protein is CATSRGGTGETQYF. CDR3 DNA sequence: TGTGCCACCAGCAGAGGGGGGACAGGAGAGACCCAGTACTTC.

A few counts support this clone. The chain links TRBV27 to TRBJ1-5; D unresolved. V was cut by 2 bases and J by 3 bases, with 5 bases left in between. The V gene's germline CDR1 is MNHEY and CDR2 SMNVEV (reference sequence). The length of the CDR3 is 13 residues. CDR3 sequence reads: CASSLVNNQPQHF. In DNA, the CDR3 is TGTGCCAGCAGTTTAGTAAACAATCAGCCCCAGCATTTT.